Each of the 30 T cell receptor beta chains below was sequenced from the same sample in a study of CXCR3-negative and CXCR3-positive naive CD8 T cells. TRB cDNA was prepared as libraries by UMI-labeled 5' RACE. TCRdb reprocessed the 5' RACE reads and reports one entry per CDR3 protein, with no DNA. The sample table includes 45,000 to 70,000 distinct CDR3 sequences. The sample consisted of memory CD8+ T cells from blood. All receptors come from a human donor in good health. Some clones in this sample may be carry-over from other donors' samples.

J is TRBJ2-3 and V is TRBV6-1; lacking DNA, the TRBD1 call made by TCRdb goes unchecked. The V gene's germline CDR1 is MNHNS and CDR2 SASEGT. The CDR3 sequence is 13 residues long. The CDR3 loop reads CASSDDQGYTQYF.

The chain is built from TRBV7-3 and TRBJ2-5; TCRdb proposes TRBD1, but this gene call is untestable without DNA. CDR3 length: 13 amino acids. CDR1 is SGHTA, CDR2 FQGTGA, per germline. CDR3 sequence: CASRGTGQETQYF.

J is TRBJ2-5 and V is TRBV3-1. CDR1 LGHDT and CDR2 YNNKEL come from the germline V gene (reference sequence). This CDR3 has 12 residues. CDR3 protein: CASSRFGETQYF.

The chain has TRBV7-8 and TRBJ2-7; there is no DNA to check the TCRdb D call of TRBD1. The CDR3 covers 13 residues. The germline V gene encodes CDR1 SGHVS and CDR2 FQNEAQ. This CDR3 is CASSLGLGVRQYF. The full variable domain, with the rest looked up from reference TRBV7-8 and TRBJ2-7, is GAGVSQSPRYKVAKRGQDVALRCDPISGHVSLFWYQQALGQGPEFLTYFQNEAQLDKSGLPSDRFFAERPEGSVSTLKIQRTQQEDSAVYLCASSLGLGVRQYFGPGTRLTVT.

The chain is built from TRBV6-5 and TRBJ2-5; TCRdb lists TRBD1, though no DNA is available to test this call. The length of the CDR3 is 14 residues. Germline V CDR1 and CDR2: MNHEY, SVGAGI. CDR3 sequence reads: CASSPTGGEETQYF.

V and J are TRBV3-1 and TRBJ2-1; TCRdb selects TRBD1, and the lack of DNA leaves this call unchecked. CDR3 length: 15 residues. Germline V gene lookup returns CDR1 LGHDT and CDR2 YNNKEL (reference sequence). CDR3: CASSQKTGAVVEQFF.

This chain's CDR3 is CASSPEGAGGDTQYF. The gene calls are TRBV4-2 and TRBJ2-3; absent DNA, TCRdb's TRBD1 call cannot be checked. Germline values: CDR1 LGHNA, CDR2 YNFKEQ. The CDR3 covers 15 residues.

The chain couples TRBV7-9 to TRBJ2-7; lacking DNA, the TRBD1 call made by TCRdb goes unchecked. Germline CDR1 is SEHNR and CDR2 is FQNEAQ (reference sequence). The CDR3 totals 16 residues. CDR3 in amino acids: CASSLDGVYLIYEQYF.

This chain connects TRBV20-1 to TRBJ1-6; the TRBD1 assignment by TCRdb is unverifiable without DNA. CDR1 and CDR2 (germline): DFQATT, SNEGSKA (reference sequence). This CDR3 spans 14 amino acids. The CDR3 spells CSASGSGTVPILHF.

The chain joins TRBV29-1 to TRBJ2-7. Germline CDR1 SQVTM, CDR2 ANQGSEA. The CDR3 is 12 residues long. The CDR3: CSVLTDSYEQYF.

This rearrangement joins TRBV7-2 to TRBJ2-3; TCRdb reports TRBD2, a call that lacks DNA to check it against. Germline CDR1 and CDR2: SGHTA and FQGNSA. The CDR3 runs 12 residues. This CDR3 reads CASSQLEGTQYF.

This sequence joins TRBV28 and TRBJ2-1; lacking DNA, the TRBD1 call made by TCRdb goes unchecked. CDR1 MDHEN and CDR2 SYDVKM come from the germline V gene. The CDR3 totals 15 residues. The CDR3: CASRRDRGPQYEQFF.

The chain links TRBV19 to TRBJ2-7. In germline, CDR1 is LNHDA, CDR2 SQIVND (reference sequence). The CDR3 has 15 residues. The CDR3 is CASSIAEPRTYEQYF. The variable domain in full, with the rest retrieved from reference TRBV19 and TRBJ2-7, is DGGITQSPKYLFRKEGQNVTLSCEQNLNHDAMYWYRQDPGQGLRLIYYSQIVNDFQKGDIAEGYSVSREKKESFPLTVTSAQKNPTAFYLCASSIAEPRTYEQYFGPGTRLTVT.

The chain has TRBV5-1 and TRBJ2-7. Germline lookup yields CDR1 SGHRS and CDR2 YFSETQ. The CDR3 is 14 amino acids. The CDR3 here is CASSLDNSAYEQYF.

This chain uses TRBV5-5 with TRBJ2-2. The germline gives CDR1 SGHKS, CDR2 YYEKEE (reference sequence). There are 14 residues in the CDR3. CDR3 loop: CASSLVLIGGELFF.

The chain has TRBV29-1 and TRBJ2-7; absent DNA, TCRdb's TRBD2 call cannot be checked. The germline V gene encodes CDR1 SQVTM and CDR2 ANQGSEA. The CDR3 covers 13 residues. CDR3 residues: CSVGAQSRYEQYF.

The chain employs TRBV29-1 and TRBJ2-7; with no DNA, the TCRdb D assignment of TRBD2 cannot be verified. CDR3 size: 15 residues. Germline CDR1 SQVTM, CDR2 ANQGSEA. The CDR3 sequence: CSVESGRGPSFEQYF.

The V call is TRBV28, the J call TRBJ2-5; TCRdb's D call, TRBD1, is unchecked because there is no DNA. CDR1 is MDHEN, CDR2 SYDVKM, per germline. The CDR3 has 14 residues. CDR3 sequence: CASSHLREQETQYF.

The chain recombines TRBV6-4 with TRBJ2-3; TCRdb's D call, TRBD2, is unchecked because there is no DNA. Germline CDR1 reads MRHNA; CDR2 reads SNTAGT. The CDR3 is 14 residues long. The CDR3 spells CASSGGGDTDTQYF.

The V gene is TRBV12-3 or TRBV12-4, the J gene TRBJ2-5; TCRdb proposes TRBD1, but this gene call is untestable without DNA. The CDR3 sequence is 15 residues long. The CDR3 protein is CASSPGTGAQETQYF.

This chain links TRBV20-1 with TRBJ2-2; TCRdb selects TRBD1, and the lack of DNA leaves this call unchecked. Germline CDR1 is DFQATT and CDR2 is SNEGSKA (reference sequence). This CDR3 region has 18 residues. Here the CDR3 reads CSARDITGAQANTGELFF.

The chain carries TRBV7-9 and TRBJ2-1. CDR1 and CDR2 (germline): SEHNR, FQNEAQ (reference sequence). The CDR3 extends over 11 amino acids. The CDR3 sequence: CASSLGHEQFF.

The CDR3 loop reads CASSTFTRDRTGELFF. The V and J genes are TRBV3-1 and TRBJ2-2; TCRdb returns TRBD1, unconfirmable since there is no DNA. This CDR3 contains 16 residues. Per germline, CDR1 LGHDT and CDR2 YNNKEL (reference sequence).

The gene calls are TRBV29-1 and TRBJ2-5. This CDR3 is built from 13 residues. Per the germline V gene, CDR1 is SQVTM and CDR2 is ANQGSEA. CDR3: CSVGGGDQETQYF.

This chain connects TRBV7-4 to TRBJ2-3. Germline CDR1 SGHVT, CDR2 SQSDAQ. This CDR3 contains 15 residues. The chain's CDR3 is CASSLAQPSTDTQYF.

The chain has TRBV28 and TRBJ2-7; TCRdb outputs TRBD1, but without DNA this stays unchecked. This CDR3 spans 14 amino acids. Germline CDR1 MDHEN, CDR2 SYDVKM. The CDR3: CASSREGARYEQYF.

V and J are TRBV27 and TRBJ2-7; TCRdb's D call of TRBD2 is untestable without DNA. The germline CDR1 and CDR2 sequences are MNHEY and SMNVEV (reference sequence). The CDR3 length is 16 residues. This CDR3 is CASSLGTSGVVYEQYF.

V usage is TRBV14 and J usage is TRBJ1-4. CDR1 and CDR2 from the germline V gene are SGHDN and FVKESK. The CDR3 consists of 13 residues. CDR3 region: CASSHRLDGKLFF.

Judged by frequency, this clonotype is medium-sized. The gene calls are TRBV6-2 or TRBV6-3 and TRBJ2-2; absent DNA, TCRdb's TRBD1 call cannot be checked. Germline CDR1 MNHEY, CDR2 SVGEGT. The CDR3 loop spans 15 amino acids. The CDR3 sequence is CASRPQGAVTGELFF.

V usage is TRBV7-9 and J usage is TRBJ1-2; TCRdb's assignment of TRBD1 cannot be checked, as there is no DNA. The CDR3 has 13 residues. Germline lookup yields CDR1 SEHNR and CDR2 FQNEAQ (reference sequence). The CDR3 is CASSFREVYGYTF.